The 18 T cell receptor beta chains given below trace back to one sample, sequenced in a study of T cells after yellow fever vaccination. MiXCR, applied by TCRdb to the 5' RACE reads, yields one record per CDR3 protein. The sample holds a few hundred thousand distinct CDR3 sequences, around 4.3% seen once. The sequenced sample was PBMCs, obtained 15 days after the yellow fever booster vaccination. Receptors were obtained from a man aged 18 to 30 who received the YFV17D yellow fever vaccine.

This clonotype was seen repeatedly, ten times or more. The chain recombines TRBV12-3 or TRBV12-4 with TRBJ1-4, with unresolved D. V lost 4 bases, J lost 8 bases, and 17 bases lay in between. The CDR3 spans 15 residues. The CDR3 sequence is CASSSKHQQSEKLFF. The CDR3 coding sequence is TGTGCCAGCAGTTCCAAGCACCAACAGTCCGAAAAACTGTTTTTT.

This clonotype was picked up a small number of times. The CDR3 DNA reads TGTGCCATCAGTACAGGGTCTGGCACAGATACGCAGTATTTT. Protein product: CAISTGSGTDTQYF. The chain recombines TRBV10-3 with TRBJ2-3; maybe TRBD1 (6 bases). The V gene's germline CDR1 is ENHRY and CDR2 SYGVKD. Trimming stripped 5 bases from V and 1 base from J, with 10 bases between. This CDR3 region has 14 residues.

The count of this clonotype is one. One end of the junction is discordant with germline, which a read error may explain. J is TRBJ2-5 and V is TRBV5-1; TRBD1 agrees at 7 bases. Germline lookup yields CDR1 SGHRS and CDR2 YFSETQ. The CDR3 runs to 14 residues. CDR3 protein: CASSPVGQQETRYF. The DNA of the CDR3 is TGCGCCAGCAGCCCCGTGGGACAGCAAGAGACCCGGTACTTC.

This clonotype was counted many times. The gene calls are TRBV6-5 and TRBJ1-1; 11 bases are shared with TRBD1. From germline, CDR1 is MNHEY and CDR2 SVGAGI. The J segment lost 5 bases and the V segment lost 7 bases, leaving 9 bases of the junction unmatched. The CDR3 length is 15 residues. The CDR3, as DNA: TGTGCCAGCATCCAAAGTGGGACAGGGGGGACTGAAGCTTTCTTT. Translated, it gives CASIQSGTGGTEAFF.

This clonotype has a count of ten or more. The V call is TRBV11-2, the J call TRBJ2-1; TRBD2 matches at 12 bases. V shed 5 bases and J 0 bases; nucleotides not matched to a gene: 8. Germline V gene lookup returns CDR1 SGHAT and CDR2 FQNNGV. The CDR3 consists of 18 residues. This chain's CDR3 is CASSQSLAGGISYNEQFF. The CDR3 DNA reads as TGTGCCAGCAGCCAATCACTAGCGGGGGGCATCTCCTACAATGAGCAGTTCTTC. Together with reference TRBV11-2 and TRBJ2-1, the CDR3 gives the full variable domain: EAGVAQSPRYKIIEKRQSVAFWCNPISGHATLYWYQQILGQGPKLLIQFQNNGVVDDSQLPKDRFSAERLKGVDSTLKIQPAKLEDSAVYLCASSQSLAGGISYNEQFFGPGTRLTVL.

Many counts were recorded for this clonotype. V gene TRBV4-3 combines with J gene TRBJ1-1, with D perhaps TRBD1 (5 bases). Trimming shortened V by 4 bases and J by 1 base, and 13 bases separated the two germline ends. The germline V gene has CDR1 LGHNA and CDR2 YSLEER. The CDR3 covers 15 residues. The CDR3 nucleotides are TGCGCCAGCAGCCCCTGGCAGGGAGAGAACACTGAAGCTTTCTTT. Its translation is CASSPWQGENTEAFF.

This clonotype was seen a handful of times. The chain recombines TRBV3-2 with TRBJ2-7; no DNA check was done on the table's D call, TRBD2. TRBV3-2 is a pseudogene. The CDR3 is 16 amino acids. The CDR3 loop reads CASSQGLAGGPYEQYV. The CDR3 region has the DNA TGTGCCAGCAGCCAAGGACTAGCGGGGGGGCCCTACGAGCAGTACGTC.

This clonotype turned up a few times. The CDR3 is CASSFGQGRNEQFF. CDR3 coding DNA: TGTGCCAGCAGTTTCGGACAGGGCAGGAATGAGCAGTTCTTC. The V and J genes are TRBV6-5 and TRBJ2-1, with 8 bases fitting TRBD1. After removal of 4 bases from V and 7 bases from J, the junction contained 6 bases not matched to a gene. The CDR3 covers 14 residues. Germline values: CDR1 MNHEY, CDR2 SVGAGI.

Ten or more counts support this clonotype. V is TRBV10-3 and J is TRBJ2-2; D remains ambiguous. The CDR3 spans 12 residues. Deletions cut 6 bases from V and 6 bases from J, with 8 bases between. Germline V gene lookup returns CDR1 ENHRY and CDR2 SYGVKD. The CDR3 nucleotides read TGTGCCATCAGCCCTCAATCCGGGGAGCTGTTTTTT. The encoded protein is CAISPQSGELFF.

The chain joins TRBV28 to TRBJ2-5; 9 nucleotides match TRBD1. With 4 bases clipped from V and 2 bases from J, the junction kept 5 bases outside the gene matches. From germline, CDR1 is MDHEN and CDR2 SYDVKM. The CDR3 extends over 15 amino acids. The CDR3 spells CASSSPGQGQETQYF. CDR3 coding DNA: TGTGCCAGCAGTTCTCCGGGACAGGGTCAAGAGACCCAGTACTTC.

This clonotype was observed a few times. V and J are TRBV11-2 and TRBJ1-3; D possibly corresponds to TRBD1 (5 bases). This CDR3 has 15 amino acids. CDR1 is SGHAT and CDR2 is FQNNGV in the germline V gene. The V gene lost 5 bases and the J gene lost 0 bases, with 11 bases spanning the gap. CDR3 sequence: CASSPGRNSGNTIYF. The CDR3 DNA is TGTGCCAGCAGCCCGGGACGGAACTCTGGAAACACCATATATTTT.

The CDR3 reads CASRRQGDGYTF. CDR3 nucleotides: TGCGCCAGCAGGCGACAGGGAGATGGCTACACCTTC. The J gene is TRBJ1-2, the V gene TRBV10-2; 7 bases are a match to TRBD1. The CDR3 loop spans 12 amino acids. Per germline, CDR1 WSHSY and CDR2 SAAADI. The junction had 4 bases not matched to a gene; V was cut back by 6 bases and J by 6 bases.

The chain joins TRBV7-2 to TRBJ2-1, with 9 bases lining up with TRBD2. This CDR3 is built from 16 residues. Trimming cost V 6 bases and J 12 bases; bases outside gene matches: 18. Germline V gene lookup returns CDR1 SGHTA and CDR2 FQGNSA. In DNA form, the CDR3 reads TGTGCCAGCAGGCCCTACTACGCGGGGGGGAAGGACGGGCAGTTCTTC. Translation gives CASRPYYAGGKDGQFF.

The V call is TRBV20-1, the J call TRBJ2-5, with 8 bases identical to TRBD2. From germline, CDR1 is DFQATT and CDR2 SNEGSKA (reference sequence). With V trimmed by 5 bases and J by 1 base, 3 bases remained unmatched. The CDR3 contains 13 residues. CDR3 protein: CSAVSGAQETQYF. Written as DNA, the CDR3 is TGCAGTGCTGTTAGCGGGGCCCAAGAGACCCAGTACTTC.

The genes are TRBV11-2 and TRBJ2-3; possible D gene TRBD2, 6 bases. Per the germline V gene, CDR1 is SGHAT and CDR2 is FQNNGV. V dropped 2 bases and J dropped 5 bases, with 14 bases sitting between them. The CDR3 sequence is 15 residues long. The CDR3 here is CASSLRRGREDTQYF. Here the CDR3 DNA reads TGTGCCAGCAGCTTAAGGCGGGGTCGGGAAGATACGCAGTATTTT. The full variable domain, its missing parts supplied by reference TRBV11-2 and TRBJ2-3, is EAGVAQSPRYKIIEKRQSVAFWCNPISGHATLYWYQQILGQGPKLLIQFQNNGVVDDSQLPKDRFSAERLKGVDSTLKIQPAKLEDSAVYLCASSLRRGREDTQYFGPGTRLTVL.

There are a few counts of this clonotype. The chain uses TRBV6-2 or TRBV6-3 and TRBJ2-7; tentatively, D is TRBD2 (7 bases). Germline loops: CDR1 MNHEY, CDR2 SVGEGT. The germline V and J ends were trimmed by 2 bases and 2 bases, with 16 bases remaining between them. The CDR3 spans 16 residues. The CDR3 sequence: CASSYGGGDIPYEQYF. As DNA, the CDR3 is TGTGCCAGCAGTTACGGAGGGGGGGACATCCCCTACGAGCAGTACTTC.

V usage is TRBV5-1 and J usage is TRBJ2-7; D is possibly TRBD2 (6 bases). In germline, CDR1 is SGHRS, CDR2 YFSETQ. The CDR3 has 15 residues. V was shortened by 4 bases and J by 7 bases, with 21 bases between the two germline ends. The CDR3 coding sequence is TGCGCCAGCAGCCCGGGGGTAGCGAACCTCGGGGAGCAGTACGTC. Amino acids: CASSPGVANLGEQYV.

This clonotype was recorded many times. This rearrangement joins TRBV7-2 to TRBJ2-7, with a possible D match to TRBD1 (5 bases). This CDR3 spans 13 amino acids. Germline V gene lookup returns CDR1 SGHTA and CDR2 FQGNSA. The V end was cut by 0 bases, the J end by 2 bases, with 5 bases between. CDR3 sequence (DNA): TGTGCCAGCAGCTTAGCAGGGGCCTACGAGCAGTACGTC. It encodes CASSLAGAYEQYV.